These 10 T cell receptor beta chains share one sample of origin, sequenced in a study of identical twins. MiXCR, run by TCRdb on the 5' RACE reads, gives a single entry per CDR3 protein. The sample lists approximately 680,000 distinct CDR3 sequences; 7.1% were seen once. The data also belong to a second study, concerning yellow fever vaccine responses in identical twins.

The source material was PBMCs. The receptors derive from a woman aged 18-29 years in good health.

This clonotype appeared many times. The chain carries TRBV20-1 and TRBJ2-5, with D perhaps TRBD1 (6 bases). From germline, CDR1 is DFQATT and CDR2 SNEGSKA (reference sequence). Trimming stripped 5 bases from V and 3 bases from J, with 13 bases between. This CDR3 is built from 13 residues. CDR3 sequence: CSAQTGTKETQYF. The CDR3 region has the DNA TGCAGTGCTCAAACCGGGACAAAAGAGACCCAGTACTTC.

This clonotype was recorded many times. The V gene is TRBV3-1, the J gene TRBJ1-1; D gene uncertain. Germline CDR1 LGHDT, CDR2 YNNKEL (reference sequence). Trimming took off 3 bases at V and 1 base at J, with 6 bases between the two ends. CDR3 size: 13 residues. The CDR3 region has the DNA TGTGCCAGCAGCCAGGGTGAGAACACTGAAGCTTTCTTT. It yields the protein CASSQGENTEAFF.

This clonotype has just a few counts. The CDR3 nucleotides read TGTGCCAGCAGCAGATACACAGGGGACCAAGAGACCCAGTACTTC. Its translation is CASSRYTGDQETQYF. V usage is TRBV7-8 and J usage is TRBJ2-5, with 7 bases matching TRBD1. Germline lookup yields CDR1 SGHVS and CDR2 FQNEAQ. Trimming took 5 bases from V and 0 from J; bases not matched to a gene: 6. There are 15 residues in the CDR3. Variable domain in full (rest from reference TRBV7-8 and TRBJ2-5): GAGVSQSPRYKVAKRGQDVALRCDPISGHVSLFWYQQALGQGPEFLTYFQNEAQLDKSGLPSDRFFAERPEGSVSTLKIQRTQQEDSAVYLCASSRYTGDQETQYFGPGTRLLVL.

The chain joins TRBV27 to TRBJ1-1; 7 bases agree with TRBD1. This CDR3 is 16 amino acids long. Losses at the gene ends were 5 bases for V and 4 bases for J; bases not matched to a gene: 13. Germline V gene sequence: CDR1 MNHEY, CDR2 SMNVEV (reference sequence). CDR3 DNA: TGTGCCAGCAGTAGGACCGACAGGGTATTTCGCACTGAAGCTTTCTTT. Protein: CASSRTDRVFRTEAFF.

The chain uses TRBV6-6 and TRBJ2-7; no definite D call. CDR1 is MNHNY, CDR2 SVGAGI, per germline (reference sequence). V lost 0 bases to trimming and J lost 6 bases, with 9 bases between them. The CDR3 has 13 amino acids. Here the CDR3 reads CASSYSSGVEQYF. The CDR3 region has the DNA TGTGCCAGCAGTTACTCGAGTGGGGTCGAGCAGTACTTC.

The table lists this clonotype with a few counts. The chain is built from TRBV7-9 and TRBJ2-3; 13 bases align to TRBD2. CDR3 size: 16 residues. Germline CDR1 and CDR2: SEHNR and FQNEAQ (reference sequence). Trimming cost V 5 bases and J 5 bases; bases outside gene matches: 7. The CDR3 reads CASSPGLAGSRDTQYF. The CDR3 bases are TGTGCCAGCAGCCCGGGACTAGCGGGATCCCGAGATACGCAGTATTTT.

This clonotype was seen ten or more times. The genes are TRBV12-3 or TRBV12-4 and TRBJ1-6; TRBD1 is a possible D gene (5 bases). The CDR3 runs 13 residues. V shed 5 bases and J shed 7 bases, with 9 bases lying between them. The CDR3 protein is CASSGRGNSPLHF. CDR3 bases: TGTGCCAGCAGTGGTAGGGGCAATTCACCCCTCCACTTT.

This clonotype was observed at least ten times. The gene calls are TRBV3-1 and TRBJ2-5, with D perhaps being TRBD1 or TRBD2 (5 bases each). CDR1 and CDR2 (germline): LGHDT, YNNKEL (reference sequence). The ends were cut back, 2 bases at V and 7 bases at J, with 20 bases in the middle. This CDR3 has 16 residues. The CDR3, as DNA: TGTGCCAGCAGCCAAACTGGAACCGGGACCCGCGTGACCCAGTACTTC. This sequence encodes CASSQTGTGTRVTQYF.

In this sample, this clonotype turned up many times. V and J are TRBV10-3 and TRBJ2-1; 7 bases are a match to TRBD2. Germline values: CDR1 ENHRY, CDR2 SYGVKD. CDR3 length: 11 residues. Germline trimming cut 8 bases from V and 10 bases from J; bases unmatched to any gene: 5. The CDR3 loop reads CAIGGGYEQFF. The CDR3 DNA follows: TGTGCCATCGGGGGGGGATACGAGCAGTTCTTC.

The chain has TRBV5-1 and TRBJ2-2; perhaps D is TRBD1 or TRBD2 (5 bases each). Deletions cut 0 bases from V and 5 bases from J, with 11 bases between. Germline CDR1 and CDR2: SGHRS and YFSETQ. The CDR3 covers 15 residues. CDR3 sequence reads: CASSLARGVTGELFF. The DNA for the CDR3 is TGCGCCAGCAGCTTGGCACGAGGGGTGACCGGGGAGCTGTTTTTT.